The next 15 T cell receptor beta chains were all read from a single sample in a study of T cell repertoires in cytomegalovirus infection (dated by TCRdb to the late 2010s). Their antigens remain unidentified. In light of the paper, this sample's treatment or condition label describes: in vitro stimulation with specific CMV peptide epitopes to enrich CMV-specific T cells. Sequencing took place on an Illumina HiSeq 1500. Through fastp at Q25 and MiXCR, TCRdb rebuilt clones from the public reads, retaining in-frame beta chains. For every CDR3 protein sequence, its rows merge into one entry that carries the most common genes and DNA. Here the sample has hundreds of thousands of distinct CDR3 sequences; about 30% occur a single time. The ten biggest clones cover 15% to 20% of the sample. Sequencing was performed on cultured PBMCs, taken from culture after CMV antigen stimulation. Receptors were obtained from a human donor in good health (CMV status not recorded). Some clones in this sample may be carry-over from other donors' samples.

V gene TRBV12-3 or TRBV12-4 combines with J gene TRBJ2-3; D assignment may be TRBD1 or TRBD2 (6 bases each). The CDR3 has 16 residues. V lost 7 bases and J 4 bases, leaving 21 bases between the germline ends. CDR3 amino acids: CASTPRFGGGSDTQYF. CDR3 DNA: TGTGCCAGCACACCCCGCTTCGGAGGGGGTTCAGATACGCAGTATTTT.

This clonotype was seen a handful of times. V is TRBV7-8 and J is TRBJ2-7, with 7 bases matching TRBD2. The trim removed 5 bases at V and 6 bases at J, leaving 10 bases unmatched. From germline, CDR1 is SGHVS and CDR2 FQNEAQ. The CDR3 spans 14 residues. The CDR3 coding sequence is TGTGCCAGCAGCCGGCTAGCGGTAGCTGGCGAGCAGTACTTC. Residues: CASSRLAVAGEQYF.

The V call is TRBV20-1, the J call TRBJ1-1; D is possibly TRBD1 (5 bases). V gave up 3 bases and J gave up 3 bases, with 11 bases separating them. CDR3 size: 13 residues. CDR1 and CDR2 from the germline V gene are DFQATT and SNEGSKA (reference sequence). The CDR3 loop reads CSASQGGYTEAFF. In DNA, the CDR3 is TGCAGTGCTAGCCAGGGAGGCTACACTGAAGCTTTCTTT.

The rearrangement links TRBV7-8 to TRBJ2-3; possible D gene TRBD2, 5 bases. The V gene's germline CDR1 is SGHVS and CDR2 FQNEAQ. The CDR3 loop spans 12 amino acids. V was pared by 6 bases and J by 6 bases, with 10 bases between. The CDR3 region has the DNA TGTGCCAGCAGGCCCCGCGGGGATACGCAGTATTTT. Translation: CASRPRGDTQYF.

The rearrangement joins TRBV4-2 to TRBJ1-1; the D is unclear. The CDR3 runs 15 residues. Between the trimmed V and J ends, which lost 0 bases and 1 base, there was a span of 9 bases. CDR1 and CDR2 from the germline V gene are LGHNA and YNFKEQ. The CDR3, as DNA: TGTGCCAGCAGCCAAGAACCCGGAGAGAACACTGAAGCTTTCTTT. This encodes CASSQEPGENTEAFF.

The chain is built from TRBV5-4 and TRBJ1-2; D might be TRBD1 (5 bases). Germline CDR1 is SGHNT and CDR2 is YYREEE (reference sequence). The CDR3 sequence is 13 residues long. Trimming cost V 4 bases and J 3 bases, with 10 bases left between them. This CDR3 is CASSPRGDYGYTF. For the CDR3, the DNA is TGTGCCAGCAGCCCGAGGGGTGACTATGGCTACACCTTC.

This clonotype was observed a handful of times. The genes are TRBV10-3 and TRBJ2-3, with D possibly matching TRBD2 (6 bases). V lost 0 bases and J lost 2, with 12 bases in between. Germline lookup yields CDR1 ENHRY and CDR2 SYGVKD. The CDR3 extends over 16 amino acids. The DNA of the CDR3 is TGTGCCATCAGTGAGTCGCGGGGCCTCTCCACAGATACGCAGTATTTT. It encodes CAISESRGLSTDTQYF.

This clonotype was found a few times. The chain uses TRBV20-1 and TRBJ2-3; TRBD2 aligns across 9 bases. V dropped 0 bases and J dropped 11; count of bases not matched to a gene: 9. The CDR3 sequence is 14 residues long. Germline V CDR1 and CDR2: DFQATT, SNEGSKA (reference sequence). CDR3 protein: CSAREAGGGARQYF. The CDR3 DNA follows: TGCAGTGCTAGAGAAGCGGGCGGGGGGGCCCGGCAGTATTTT.

The V gene is TRBV5-1, the J gene TRBJ2-4; 10 nucleotides line up with TRBD1. Unmatched junction bases numbered 7, after V lost 4 bases and J lost 6 bases. CDR1 is SGHRS and CDR2 is YFSETQ in the germline V gene. CDR3 length: 15 residues. CDR3 sequence: CASSAGQGGGNIQYF. The CDR3, as DNA: TGCGCCAGCAGCGCCGGACAGGGGGGGGGAAACATTCAGTACTTC. Filled out from reference TRBV5-1 and TRBJ2-4, the complete variable domain reads KAGVTQTPRYLIKTRGQQVTLSCSPISGHRSVSWYQQTPGQGLQFLFEYFSETQRNKGNFPGRFSGRQFSNSRSEMNVSTLELGDSALYLCASSAGQGGGNIQYFGAGTRLSVL.

This clonotype was counted between two and nine times. CDR3: CAISIAGGSTDTQYF. CDR3 in DNA: TGTGCCATCTCGATAGCGGGGGGTAGCACAGATACGCAGTATTTT. The chain employs TRBV10-3 and TRBJ2-3, with TRBD2 matching 10 bases. The J segment lost 0 bases and the V segment lost 8 bases, leaving 5 bases of the junction unmatched. Germline CDR1 ENHRY, CDR2 SYGVKD. The length of the CDR3 is 15 residues.

This CDR3 is CAWGGSVPLHF. The CDR3 coding sequence is TGTGCCTGGGGGGGGTCTGTGCCCCTCCACTTT. The V call is TRBV30, the J call TRBJ1-6; maybe TRBD1 (5 bases). V was clipped by 5 bases and J by 13 bases, with 12 bases between them. The CDR3 is 11 residues long. CDR1 GTSNPN and CDR2 SVGIG come from the germline V gene (reference sequence).

This clonotype occurred many times. The gene calls are TRBV7-2 and TRBJ2-7, with D perhaps TRBD1 or TRBD2 (6 bases each). Trimming took off 4 bases at V and 5 bases at J, with 15 bases between the two ends. The germline gives CDR1 SGHTA, CDR2 FQGNSA. The CDR3 runs to 14 residues. The CDR3, as DNA: TGTGCCAGCAGCTCGACAGGAGGGGTCGACGAGCAGTACTTC. As protein: CASSSTGGVDEQYF.

The genes are TRBV6-1 and TRBJ1-1; TRBD1 matches 8 bases. The junction had 5 bases not matched to a gene; V was cut back by 6 bases and J by 2 bases. CDR1 and CDR2 from the germline V gene are MNHNS and SASEGT. This CDR3 is 14 amino acids long. The chain's CDR3 is CASRPTGGNTEAFF. In DNA, the CDR3 is TGTGCCAGCAGACCCACAGGGGGTAACACTGAAGCTTTCTTT.

This clonotype came up a few times. The chain has TRBV12-3 or TRBV12-4 and TRBJ2-3; possible D gene TRBD2, 6 bases. CDR3 length: 17 amino acids. V was shortened by 6 bases and J by 4 bases, with 23 bases between the two germline ends. DNA of the CDR3: TGTGCCAGCAGAACTGACCGGGAGACCTCTTTGGCAGATACGCAGTATTTT. Amino acids: CASRTDRETSLADTQYF.

V gene TRBV29-1 combines with J gene TRBJ1-2; 9 positions match TRBD1. Germline assignment: CDR1 SQVTM and CDR2 ANQGSEA. CDR3 length: 16 amino acids. V was pared by 4 bases and J by 1 base, with 10 bases of the junction left unmatched. CDR3 coding DNA: TGCAGCGTTGCCTCGGGACAGGGAAATTTTAACTATGGCTACACCTTC. It encodes CSVASGQGNFNYGYTF.